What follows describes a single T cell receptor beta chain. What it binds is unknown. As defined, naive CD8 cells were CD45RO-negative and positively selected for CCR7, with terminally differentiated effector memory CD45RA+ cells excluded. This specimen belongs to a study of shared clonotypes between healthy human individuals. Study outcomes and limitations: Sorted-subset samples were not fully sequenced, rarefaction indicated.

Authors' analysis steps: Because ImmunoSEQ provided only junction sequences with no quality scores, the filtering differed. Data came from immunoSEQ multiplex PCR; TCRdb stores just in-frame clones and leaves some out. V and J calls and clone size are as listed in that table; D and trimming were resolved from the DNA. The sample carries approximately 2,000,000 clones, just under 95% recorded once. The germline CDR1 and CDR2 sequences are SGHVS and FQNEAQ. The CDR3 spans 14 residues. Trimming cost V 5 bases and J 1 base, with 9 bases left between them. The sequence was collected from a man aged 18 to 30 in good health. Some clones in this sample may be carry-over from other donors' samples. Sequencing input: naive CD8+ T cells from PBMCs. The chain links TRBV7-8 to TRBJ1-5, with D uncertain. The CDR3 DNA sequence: TGTGCCAGCAGCCCTAGTATGAGCAATCAGCCCCAGCATTTT. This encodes CASSPSMSNQPQHF.